The rows below give T cell receptor beta chains drawn from one sample of a study of blood T cell repertoires in COVID-19. Assay used: immunoSEQ multiplex PCR; TCRdb lists only in-frame clones, some missing. The sample holds under 150,000 clones, approximately 79% seen once. Sample: PBMCs or T cells enriched from blood (not recorded which). All receptors come from a man in his forties or fifties with acute COVID-19. Each CDR3 is given with its conserved first and last residue. Not all rows give a size; the values are once, few, many and, for expanded clones, a class.

j_gene	v_gene	abundance	len	CDR3aa
TRBJ1-3	TRBV11-2	-	16	CASSFASQGPGNTIYF
TRBJ2-2	TRBV18	once	15	CASSPRQGNTGELFF
TRBJ2-4	TRBV19	-	13	CASQQGPLNIQYF
TRBJ2-7	TRBV5-6	-	13	CASSFEGVYEQYF
TRBJ1-2	TRBV3-1/TRBV3-2	-	13	CASSPDLLGGYTF
TRBJ2-7	TRBV6-5	-	14	CANLDRGYSYEQYF
TRBJ1-1	TRBV5-1	-	16	CASSLNPGTGSTEAFF
TRBJ1-3	TRBV3-1/TRBV3-2	-	15	CASSLGTGNGNTIYF
TRBJ2-7	TRBV10-2	-	16	CASSPAGTSGIHEQYF
TRBJ1-5	TRBV9	few	14	CASSGTDSNQPQHF
TRBJ2-3	TRBV5-1	-	15	CASSPGLAGPDTQYF
TRBJ2-3	TRBV7-2	-	14	CASSSQGAENTQYF
TRBJ2-7	TRBV10-3	-	14	CAIGSGQGDNEQYF
TRBJ1-1	TRBV3-1/TRBV3-2	-	15	CASSQDGRGNTEAFF
TRBJ1-1	TRBV18	-	16	CASSPRLRDRGLEAFF
TRBJ2-7	TRBV19	few	15	CASSRGQGTAYEQYF